Following are 7 T cell receptor beta chains from one sample sequenced in a study of cytomegalovirus exposure and HLA in healthy donors. The PCR employed 60 Vbeta primers together with 13 Jbeta primers. The method was immunoSEQ multiplex PCR; TCRdb's version includes in-frame clones alone and lacks a portion of them. This table has around 140,000 clones, about 80% appearing once. Source material: PBMCs. The receptors stem from a middle-aged man in good health and CMV-seronegative.

This chain uses TRBV18 with TRBJ2-1; possibly TRBD1 for D (5 bases). CDR1 and CDR2 from the germline V gene are KGHSH and LQKENI. Trimming shortened V by 2 bases and J by 12 bases, and 17 bases separated the two germline ends. CDR3 length equals 14 residues. DNA of the CDR3: TGTGCCAGCTCACCATCTGGGCAGGGCTCAAGGCAGTTCTTC. Translation: CASSPSGQGSRQFF.

The table lists this clone with many counts. This sequence joins TRBV19 and TRBJ2-2, with D tentatively TRBD2 (6 bases). The CDR3 has 16 amino acids. V lost 7 bases and J 0 bases, leaving 15 bases between the germline ends. Germline CDR1 reads LNHDA; CDR2 reads SQIVND (reference sequence). CDR3 loop: CASTQVGRANTGELFF. The CDR3 region has the DNA TGTGCCAGTACTCAGGTCGGGAGAGCGAACACCGGGGAGCTGTTTTTT.

This clone was counted only a few times. The CDR3 bases are TGTGCCAGCAGCTCAAGAAATACTCCCTACGAGCAGTACTTC. Its protein product is CASSSRNTPYEQYF. The chain combines TRBV5-4 with TRBJ2-7, with D unclear. V was pared by 3 bases and J by 2 bases, with 12 bases between. Germline loops: CDR1 SGHNT, CDR2 YYREEE (reference sequence). This CDR3 is 14 amino acids long.

This clone was observed a handful of times. The gene calls are TRBV7-9 and TRBJ2-1; 11 bases map to TRBD2. J was trimmed by 3 bases and V by 5 bases; bases with no gene match: 3. From germline, CDR1 is SEHNR and CDR2 FQNEAQ (reference sequence). CDR3 length: 15 residues. CDR3 region: CASSQLAGDYNEQFF. The CDR3 bases are TGTGCCAGCAGCCAACTAGCGGGGGACTACAATGAGCAGTTCTTC.

The rearrangement joins TRBV11-1 to TRBJ2-2; 11 bases agree with TRBD1. The germline V gene has CDR1 SGHAT and CDR2 FQDESV (reference sequence). J was trimmed by 4 bases and V by 3 bases; bases with no gene match: 4. The CDR3 contains 16 residues. The CDR3 loop reads CASSFRTGGATGELFF. CDR3 bases: TGTGCCAGCAGCTTCAGGACAGGGGGCGCCACCGGGGAGCTGTTTTTT.

The rearrangement links TRBV23-1 to TRBJ1-6; 7 bases match TRBD1. TRBV23-1 is sorted into the ORF group, with uncertain function. The CDR3 runs to 15 residues. Trimming removed 3 bases from V and 7 bases from J; junction bases left unmatched: 6. The CDR3 DNA sequence: TGCGCCAGCAGTCAGAGGGACAGTACCAATTCACCCCTCCACTTT. It translates to CASSQRDSTNSPLHF.

V is TRBV4-1 and J is TRBJ2-3, with 14 nucleotides matching TRBD2. The J segment lost 5 bases and the V segment lost 3 bases, leaving 19 bases of the junction unmatched. There are 21 residues in the CDR3. Germline-derived CDR1 and CDR2 are MGHRA and YSYEKL. The CDR3 sequence is CASSQYPSGGTSGGPKDTQYF. The CDR3 DNA follows: TGCGCCAGCAGCCAGTATCCTTCCGGCGGGACTAGCGGGGGCCCGAAAGATACGCAGTATTTT.